Here is one TCR beta chain with its context. Its antigen is unknown. Per-nucleotide qualities are absent, and no much larger clonotype sits a single base away. The library was obtained by the immunoSEQ multiplex PCR assay. A mixture of 60 forward primers for TCR Vbeta segments and 13 reverse primers for TCR Jbeta segments was used in the multiplex PCR. The CDR3 region of rearranged TCR beta genes was amplified from genomic DNA with a multiplex PCR assay. The amplified TCR beta libraries were sequenced on the Illumina HiSeq System as 87-base-pair reads. The original pipeline was this. Across the 600 to 700 repertoires, a later analysis counted tens of millions of unique TCR beta chains, roughly 11 million of which were shared by at least two donors. A nearest-neighbor algorithm error-corrected the raw reads and collapsed the reads into unique sequences, merging closely related sequences to remove PCR and sequencing errors. Alignment of CDR3 sequences to IMGT reference sequences was used to assign V, D and J gene segments. For a sequence to be retained, at least a six-nucleotide match to both a V gene segment and a J gene segment was required. A rearrangement counted as productive if the CDR3 had no stop codons and remained in frame with V and J, and every other rearrangement counted as non-productive. Following IMGT convention, CDR3 was defined as the stretch from the second conserved V-encoded cysteine up to the conserved J-encoded phenylalanine. The earlier analysis of approximately 500 of the donors excluded sequences that lacked an unambiguous match to a single V gene segment. An earlier analysis of almost 600 of the donors classified V segments as functional when productive rearrangements were above 56.7% and as segregating when the standard deviation between donors was above 5%. A statistical classification framework was built for diagnosing cytomegalovirus status from the catalog of TCR beta chain sequences. A later analysis assigned V and J genes by comparing TCR nucleotide sequences with IMGT/GENE-DB human TR gene sequences. Using the TCRdist pipeline, a later analysis assigned CDR3 sequences along with most-parsimonious VDJ recombination scenarios. In a later analysis, each TCR beta chain was defined by its CDR3 amino acid sequence together with its V-gene family, and reads lacking a unique V-gene family were excluded. As a way to deal with suspected cross-contamination and a sequencing artifact, a later analysis dropped roughly 620 nucleotide sequences that were highly shared and had low generation probability. For each public chain, a later analysis derived a clonal expansion index from normalized ranks of inferred template counts within each repertoire. A later analysis computed generation probabilities with a VDJ recombination model fitted to out-of-frame rearrangements, and checked the results against IGoR. In a later analysis, hypergeometric tests were used to score TCR-TCR, TCR-HLA and TCR-CMV co-occurrence, with a repertoire-size bias correction applied to TCR pairs. In a later analysis, false discovery rates were estimated by permuting HLA or CMV assignments 20 times. In a later analysis, co-occurring TCRs were grouped using DBSCAN, with TCRdist sequence similarity added in when clustering inside HLA-allele-positive subsets. Repertoires with fewer than 30,000 or more than 120,000 public chains were left out of co-occurrence clustering, as were a handful of repertoires with anomalous nucleotide sharing. TCRdb mirrors the immuneACCESS table, restricted to in-frame sequences. Some clones are absent from its copies; in checked studies, under half trace to an unresolved V gene, and the reason for the others is unknown. V, J and clone size were drawn from that table, and D and trimming were deduced from the DNA. The sample contains 150,000 to 180,000 clones, roughly 74% of them found a single time. The top ten clonotypes cover about 2.8% of the sample.

These data are taken from a study of cytomegalovirus exposure and HLA in healthy donors listed by TCRdb under 2017. Regarding the research as a whole: An earlier analysis of 587 of the donors reported over 250 Gb of sequence data and about 120 million unique TCR beta sequences obtained from 150 million to 200 million T cells. An early release that covered roughly 600 HLA-typed donors contained 250 to 350 gigabases of sequencing data and 65 million to 100 million unique TCR sequences. The genetic ancestry cluster associated with self-reported Caucasian donors included 81% of the 300 to 450 genotyped donors. The study aimed to test whether cataloging public T cell receptors could reveal signatures of past pathogen exposure. Using immunosequencing, the study profiled T cell repertoires from some 670 subjects and related those repertoires to cytomegalovirus serostatus. Besides the first cohort of around 670 subjects, a separate validation cohort made up of 95 to 150 different subjects was used. To predict cytomegalovirus infection status, the study brought together high-throughput TCR immunosequencing, statistical association of individual TCRs with disease status, and machine learning. To study patterns of TCR occurrence, a later analysis re-analyzed previously published TCR beta repertoires from 700 or so donors and added high-resolution HLA genotyping. Rather than drawing on any new phenotypic data, the later analysis identified candidate immune exposures from TCR beta sequences and the way those sequences occurred across donors. An earlier analysis of several hundred of the donors applied high-throughput TCR beta sequencing to assess whether each TCR beta V gene segment acted as functional or pseudogenic. Alongside the repertoire data, information on donor age, sex, ethnicity and CMV serostatus was compiled. A later genetic analysis took genome-wide SNP genotypes for about 55% of the 666 donors and used that subset as a discovery cohort. Every discovery cohort repertoire had been produced on one sequencing platform. HLA typing included class I and class II loci at four-digit resolution. The number of typed donors differed by locus: about 620-640 for A, B, C, DRB1 and DQB1; 500 to 550 for DQA1; 606 for DPA1; and around 490 for DPB1. Roughly 5 DR-DQ haplotypes were handled as single units for association and clustering because linkage in the cohort was strong. Among some 410 genotyped donors of the cohort, an average of about 240,000 unique TCR beta nucleotide sequences was sequenced per donor, of which about 18% were non-productive.

In total, approximately 700 healthy bone marrow donors made up the cohort. At the time of sampling, every cohort member was nominally healthy, though immune exposures that went unrecorded were likely present. The donor tested CMV seronegative, placing the donor among the 350 to 400 seronegative members of the cohort. A peripheral blood sample was collected from each donor, and TCR beta sequencing was performed on peripheral blood mononuclear cells. The Qiagen DNeasy Blood Extraction Kit was used to extract genomic DNA from the blood cell samples. What the study reported, not specific to this receptor: A later analysis associated 16,951 TCR beta sequences with specific HLA alleles at a false discovery rate of 0.05. The study gave a list of 150 to 200 TCR beta chains associated with cytomegalovirus. Compared with the approximately 710-donor mean, donors in an Asian-associated ancestry cluster had fewer N-insertions in productive TCRs, according to a later genetic analysis. Most TCR sequences were seen in very few donors, while some public TCRs were found in many individuals. In a later analysis, several top co-occurrence clusters were reported to appear linked to parvovirus B19, influenza, CMV and Epstein-Barr virus. Only TCR beta chains were sequenced in this cohort, and the absence of alpha or paired-chain data limited detectable features. In a later analysis, HLA-associated TCR beta chains showed more clonal expansion and lower generation probabilities than non-associated chains that were equally common. When HLA alleles, especially DR and DQ, strongly co-occurred, TCR associations were difficult to assign to individual alleles. A further reported finding was that TCR beta sequences accurately predicted the HLA-A and HLA-B alleles for most subjects in the first cohort. Broadly in line with IMGT annotations, most TCR beta V segments showed up in productive rearrangements about 87% or about 30% of the time in an earlier analysis of several hundred of the donors. The sequencing pipeline was judged likely to have produced a cluster of highly shared sequence variants as a technical artifact. The earlier analysis of 587 of the donors excluded roughly 17 rarely observed V segments, including chromosome 9 orphons, because counts were too low. Sequencing depth was assumed to be roughly uniform across donors in the presence/absence analyses, though that assumption may not hold. Because HLA typing was missing for some donors at each locus, association tests included only the typed subset. Correlated functional status among segregating V segments might be attributable to linkage disequilibrium, but an unknown experimental factor could not be ruled out. V-gene and J-gene trimming of TCR beta chains was associated with a missense DCLRE1C variant in a later genetic analysis, and the association was replicated in an independent cohort. In vitro tests confirmed that three of the cytomegalovirus-associated TCR beta chains recognize cytomegalovirus antigens. The classifier was reported to diagnose cytomegalovirus status with high specificity and sensitivity in both the original and validation cohorts. In a later analysis, the rate of TCR association differed among HLA loci, with DRB1 alleles having the most associated TCRs and HLA-C alleles having the fewest. The authors suggested that the approach could potentially be extended to other disease states and immunological phenotypes. A later analysis found that most CMV-associated TCR beta chains appeared HLA-restricted, with HLA associations seemingly driven largely by CMV exposure. For the cohort, immune exposure information was limited to CMV serostatus.

The material sequenced was PBMCs. The origin of this receptor is a man between 18 and 29 years old in good health and CMV-seronegative.

The CDR3 reads as follows: CASSKEGYEQYF. The nucleotide sequence is given as TGTGCCAGCAGTAAGGAGGGCTACGAGCAGTACTTC. The rearrangement combines TRBV2 with TRBJ2-7, with TRBD2 as a weak D call on 6 bases. CDR1 and CDR2, looked up from the germline V gene, are SNHLY and FYNNEI. V loses 5 bases, J loses 3 bases, and the germline ends lie 8 bases apart. The CDR3 starts with the cysteine, ends with the phenylalanine, and has 12 residues. Only CDR3 DNA remains: 36 bases, in frame from the first base.